This T cell receptor (beta chain) was sequenced during a study of graft-versus-host responses after intestinal transplantation. Study at large: Anti-thymocyte globulin induction was given to all recipients, followed by tacrolimus and steroids for 2 to 3 years. Study conclusions and caveats: Analysis identified GvH clones in recipient marrow, with some appearing first in ileum or blood. Allograft clonal ratios (graft-versus-host to host-versus-graft) were high in patients who had graft-donor T cell macrochimerism. Researchers found peak circulating GvH clone levels linked to early post-transplant HvG declines.

The germline V gene encodes CDR1 MNHNS and CDR2 SASEGT. Trimming removed 1 base from V and 4 bases from J; junction bases left unmatched: 5. The CDR3 covers 15 residues. Sequencing used immunoSEQ multiplex PCR; TCRdb keeps in-frame clones, though not all of them. Among 21,000 or so clones listed, 89% were seen once. To note about this clone: The target antigen is unknown.

The V and J genes are TRBV6-1 and TRBJ2-5, with 8 bases fitting TRBD2. The TCR was taken from a human patient who received an intestinal transplant, so some T cells may come from the graft donor. The sequencing used PBMCs, collected more than 62 days after intestinal transplantation. The CDR3, as DNA: TGTGCCAGCAGTGAAGGTCCAGCGGGGGCAGAGACCCAGTACTTC. This sequence encodes CASSEGPAGAETQYF.